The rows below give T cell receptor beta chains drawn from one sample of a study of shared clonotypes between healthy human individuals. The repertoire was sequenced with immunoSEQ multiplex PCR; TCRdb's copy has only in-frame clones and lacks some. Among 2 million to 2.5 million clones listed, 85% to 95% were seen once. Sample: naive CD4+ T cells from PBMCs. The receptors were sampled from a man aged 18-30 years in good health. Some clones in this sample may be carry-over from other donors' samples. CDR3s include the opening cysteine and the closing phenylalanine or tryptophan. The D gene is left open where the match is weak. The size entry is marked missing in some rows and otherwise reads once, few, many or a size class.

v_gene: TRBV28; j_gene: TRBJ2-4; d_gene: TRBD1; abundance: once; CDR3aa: CASSPQGALAKNIQYF; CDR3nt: TGTGCCAGCAGTCCTCAGGGGGCTTTAGCCAAAAACATTCAGTACTTC
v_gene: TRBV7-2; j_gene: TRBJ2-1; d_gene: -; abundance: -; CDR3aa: CASSLRLYNEQFF; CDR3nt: TGTGCCAGCTCCTTGCGTCTCTACAATGAGCAGTTCTTC
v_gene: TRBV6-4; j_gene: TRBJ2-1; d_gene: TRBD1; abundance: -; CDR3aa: CASSPQPRGAGTGLHNEQFF; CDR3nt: TGTGCCAGCAGTCCCCAGCCTAGAGGCGCCGGGACAGGGCTCCACAATGAGCAGTTCTTC
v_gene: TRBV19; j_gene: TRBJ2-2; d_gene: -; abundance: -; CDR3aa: CASSIVRRKGVNTGELFF; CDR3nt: TGTGCCAGTAGTATAGTAAGGAGAAAGGGGGTAAACACCGGGGAGCTGTTTTTT
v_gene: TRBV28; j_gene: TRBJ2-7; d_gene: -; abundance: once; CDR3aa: CASSRALTYEQYF; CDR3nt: TGTGCCAGCAGTCGGGCCCTTACCTACGAGCAGTACTTC
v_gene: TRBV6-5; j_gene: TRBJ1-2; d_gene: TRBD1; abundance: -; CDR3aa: CASSTGAGYTF; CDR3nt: TGTGCCAGCAGTACAGGGGCAGGCTACACCTTC
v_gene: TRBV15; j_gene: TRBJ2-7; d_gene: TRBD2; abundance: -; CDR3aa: CATSRLPGGGIHEQYF; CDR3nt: TGTGCCACCAGCAGATTACCCGGGGGGGGAATCCACGAGCAGTACTTC
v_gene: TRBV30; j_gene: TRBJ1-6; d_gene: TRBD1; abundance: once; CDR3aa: CAWRQGPSYNSPLHF; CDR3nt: TGTGCCTGGAGACAGGGGCCCTCCTATAATTCACCCCTCCACTTT
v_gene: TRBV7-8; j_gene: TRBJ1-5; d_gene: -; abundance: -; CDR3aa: CASSLEGSLTNQPQHF; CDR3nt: TGTGCCAGCAGCTTAGAAGGGAGCCTAACTAATCAGCCCCAGCATTTT
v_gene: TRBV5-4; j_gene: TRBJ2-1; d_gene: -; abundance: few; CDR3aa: CASSKTSSHNNEQFF; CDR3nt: TGTGCCAGCAGCAAGACTAGTTCCCACAACAATGAGCAGTTCTTC
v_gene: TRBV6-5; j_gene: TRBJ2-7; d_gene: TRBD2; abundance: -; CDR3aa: CASRASGSSYEQYF; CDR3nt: TGTGCCAGCAGGGCTAGCGGCAGCTCCTACGAGCAGTACTTC
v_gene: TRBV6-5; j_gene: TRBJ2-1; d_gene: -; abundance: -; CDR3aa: CASRPRLVLEQFF; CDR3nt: TGTGCCAGCAGACCACGACTAGTCTTGGAGCAGTTCTTC
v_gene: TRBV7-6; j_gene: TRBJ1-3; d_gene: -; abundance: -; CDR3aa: CASSLTGRSGIGNTIYF; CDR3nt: TGTGCCAGCAGCCTAACCGGACGCAGCGGGATAGGAAACACCATATATTTT
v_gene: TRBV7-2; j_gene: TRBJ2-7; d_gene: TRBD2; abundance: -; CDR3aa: CASSPRPGLDTEQYF; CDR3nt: TGTGCCAGCAGCCCCCGTCCGGGACTAGATACCGAGCAGTACTTC
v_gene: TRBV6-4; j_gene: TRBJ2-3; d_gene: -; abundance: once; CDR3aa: CASSDSWGGTDTQYF; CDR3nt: TGTGCCAGCAGTGACTCTTGGGGCGGGACAGATACGCAGTATTTT
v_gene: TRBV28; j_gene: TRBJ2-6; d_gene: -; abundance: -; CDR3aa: CASSFSGANVLTF; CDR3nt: TGTGCCAGCAGTTTTTCCGGGGCCAACGTCCTGACTTTC
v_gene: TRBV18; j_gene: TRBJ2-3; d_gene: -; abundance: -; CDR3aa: CASSPPVTDTQYF; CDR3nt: TGTGCCAGCTCACCACCAGTAACGGATACGCAGTATTTT
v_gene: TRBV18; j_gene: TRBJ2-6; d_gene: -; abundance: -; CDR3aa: CASSPRKGTAGANVLTF; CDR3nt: TGTGCCAGCTCACCACGGAAGGGAACGGCTGGGGCCAACGTCCTGACTTTC
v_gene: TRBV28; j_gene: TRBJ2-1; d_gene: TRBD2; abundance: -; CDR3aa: CATFSGPSYNEQFF; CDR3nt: TGTGCCACCTTTAGCGGGCCCTCCTACAATGAGCAGTTCTTC
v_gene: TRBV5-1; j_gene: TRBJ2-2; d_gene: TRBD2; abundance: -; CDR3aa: CASKASGRTNTGELFF; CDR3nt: TGCGCCAGCAAGGCTAGCGGGAGGACGAACACCGGGGAGCTGTTTTTT
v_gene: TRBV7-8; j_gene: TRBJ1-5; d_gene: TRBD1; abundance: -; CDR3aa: CASSLVGTDPQHF; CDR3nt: TGTGCCAGCAGCTTAGTGGGGACAGATCCTCAGCATTTT
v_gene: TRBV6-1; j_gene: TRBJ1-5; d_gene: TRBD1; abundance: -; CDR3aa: CASAAGTGDTQPQHF; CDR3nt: TGTGCCAGCGCCGCCGGGACAGGGGATACTCAGCCCCAGCATTTT
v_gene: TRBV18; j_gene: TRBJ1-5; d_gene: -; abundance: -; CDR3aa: CASSPEFNSNQPQHF; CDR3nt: TGTGCCAGCTCCCCAGAATTCAATAGCAATCAGCCCCAGCATTTT
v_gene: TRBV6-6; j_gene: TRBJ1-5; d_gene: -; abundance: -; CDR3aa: CASNGANQPQHF; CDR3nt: TGTGCCAGCAATGGCGCCAATCAGCCCCAGCATTTT
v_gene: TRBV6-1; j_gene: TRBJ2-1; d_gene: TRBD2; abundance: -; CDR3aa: CASRSTSVKQFF; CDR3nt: TGTGCCAGCAGATCGACTAGCGTAAAGCAGTTCTTC
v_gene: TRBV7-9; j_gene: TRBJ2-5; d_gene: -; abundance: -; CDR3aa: CASSLAGPATQYF; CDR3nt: TGTGCCAGCAGCTTAGCAGGCCCGGCGACCCAGTACTTC
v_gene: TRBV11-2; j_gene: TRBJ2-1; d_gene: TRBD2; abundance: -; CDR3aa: CASTRASGVLDEQFF; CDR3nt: TGTGCCAGCACCAGGGCTAGCGGGGTCTTAGATGAGCAGTTCTTC
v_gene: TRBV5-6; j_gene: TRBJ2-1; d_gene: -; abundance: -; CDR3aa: CASSFLLRGHGGSNEQFF; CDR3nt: TGTGCCAGCAGCTTCCTCCTGAGGGGCCACGGGGGTTCCAATGAGCAGTTCTTC
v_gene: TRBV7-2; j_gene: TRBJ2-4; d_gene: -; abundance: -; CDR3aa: CASSPMGTAKNIQYF; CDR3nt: TGTGCCAGCAGCCCCATGGGGACAGCCAAAAACATTCAGTACTTC
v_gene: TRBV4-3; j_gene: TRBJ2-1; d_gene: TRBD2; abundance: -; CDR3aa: CASSQEGLADNEQFF; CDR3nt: TGCGCCAGCAGCCAAGAGGGACTAGCGGATAATGAGCAGTTCTTC
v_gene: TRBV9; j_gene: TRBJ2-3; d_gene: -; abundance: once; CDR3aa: CASSVSTSTDTQYF; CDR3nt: TGTGCCAGCAGCGTCAGTACTAGCACAGATACGCAGTATTTT
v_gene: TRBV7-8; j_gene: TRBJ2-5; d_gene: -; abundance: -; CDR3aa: CASSLARQQETQYF; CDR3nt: TGTGCCAGCAGCTTAGCGCGGCAGCAAGAGACCCAGTACTTC
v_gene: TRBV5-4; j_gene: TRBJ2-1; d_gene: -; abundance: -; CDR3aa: CASSLEYNEQFF; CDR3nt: TGTGCCAGCAGCTTGGAATACAATGAGCAGTTCTTC
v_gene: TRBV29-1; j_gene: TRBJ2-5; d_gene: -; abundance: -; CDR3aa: CSVDSGVTETQYF; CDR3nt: TGCAGCGTTGATAGTGGGGTTACAGAGACCCAGTACTTC
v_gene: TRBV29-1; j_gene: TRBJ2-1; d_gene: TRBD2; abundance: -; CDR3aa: CSAEGREGRHEQFF; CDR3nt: TGCAGCGCCGAGGGGCGGGAGGGACGTCATGAGCAGTTCTTC
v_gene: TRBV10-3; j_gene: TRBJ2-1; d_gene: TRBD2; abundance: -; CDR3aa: CAISESASGNEQFF; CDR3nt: TGTGCCATCAGTGAGTCGGCTAGCGGGAATGAGCAGTTCTTC
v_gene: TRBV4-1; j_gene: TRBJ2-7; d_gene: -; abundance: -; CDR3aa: CASSQVGQLSSYEQYF; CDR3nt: TGCGCCAGCAGCCAGGTAGGACAGCTGAGCTCCTACGAGCAGTACTTC
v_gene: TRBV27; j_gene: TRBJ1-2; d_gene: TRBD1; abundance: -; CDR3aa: CASSLKTGEPYGYTF; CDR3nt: TGTGCCAGCAGTCTCAAGACAGGGGAGCCCTATGGCTACACCTTC
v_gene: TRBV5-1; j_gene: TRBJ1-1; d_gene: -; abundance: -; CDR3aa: CASSSDPRARNTEAFF; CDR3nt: TGCGCCAGCAGCTCCGATCCCCGGGCCCGGAACACTGAAGCTTTCTTT
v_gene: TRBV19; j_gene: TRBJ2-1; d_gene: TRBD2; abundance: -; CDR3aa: CASSRAIAGVNNEQFF; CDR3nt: TGTGCCAGTAGTAGGGCCATAGCGGGAGTAAACAATGAGCAGTTCTTC
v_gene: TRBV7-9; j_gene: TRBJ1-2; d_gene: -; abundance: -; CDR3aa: CASSTGTSGYYGYTF; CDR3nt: TGTGCCAGCAGCACGGGGACTTCAGGGTACTATGGCTACACCTTC
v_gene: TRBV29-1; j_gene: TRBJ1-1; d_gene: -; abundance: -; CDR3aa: CSVDRGWDTEAFF; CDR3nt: TGCAGCGTTGATCGAGGGTGGGACACTGAAGCTTTCTTT